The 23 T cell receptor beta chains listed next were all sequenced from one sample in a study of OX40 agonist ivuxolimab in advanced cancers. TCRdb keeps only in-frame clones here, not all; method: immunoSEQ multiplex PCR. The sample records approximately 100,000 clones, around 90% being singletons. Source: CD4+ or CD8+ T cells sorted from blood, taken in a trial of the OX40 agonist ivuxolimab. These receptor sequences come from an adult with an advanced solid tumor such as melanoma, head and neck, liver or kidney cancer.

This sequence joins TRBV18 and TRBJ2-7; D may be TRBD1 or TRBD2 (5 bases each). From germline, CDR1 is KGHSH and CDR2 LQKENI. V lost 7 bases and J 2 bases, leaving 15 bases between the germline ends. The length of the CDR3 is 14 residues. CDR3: CASCLTGTTYEQYF. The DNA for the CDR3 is TGTGCCAGCTGTCTCACCGGGACGACCTACGAGCAGTACTTC.

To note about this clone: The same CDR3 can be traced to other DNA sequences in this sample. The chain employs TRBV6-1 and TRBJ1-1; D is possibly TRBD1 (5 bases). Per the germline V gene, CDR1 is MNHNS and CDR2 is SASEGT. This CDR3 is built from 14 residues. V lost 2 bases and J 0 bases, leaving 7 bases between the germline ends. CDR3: CASSERGVNTEAFF. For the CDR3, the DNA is TGTGCCAGCAGTGAAAGGGGTGTGAACACTGAAGCTTTCTTT.

CDR3 nucleotides: TGTGCCAGCAGCTTAGCCGCACCCGGCGGCTACACCTTC. Protein sequence: CASSLAAPGGYTF. V usage is TRBV7-3 and J usage is TRBJ1-2; D gene uncertain. V dropped 2 bases and J dropped 8 bases, with 12 bases sitting between them. CDR1 is SGHTA and CDR2 is FQGTGA in the germline V gene. The CDR3 has 13 residues.

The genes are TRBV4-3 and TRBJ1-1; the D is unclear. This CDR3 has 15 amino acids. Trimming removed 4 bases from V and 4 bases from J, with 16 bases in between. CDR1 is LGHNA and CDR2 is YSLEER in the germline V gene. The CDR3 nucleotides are TGCGCCAGCAGCCCATCGGTAACAGCGGCCACTGAAGCTTTCTTT. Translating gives CASSPSVTAATEAFF.

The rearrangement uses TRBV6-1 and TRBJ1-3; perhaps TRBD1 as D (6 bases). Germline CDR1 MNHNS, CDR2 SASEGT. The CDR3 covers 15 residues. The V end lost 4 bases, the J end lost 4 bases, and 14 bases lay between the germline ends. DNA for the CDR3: TGTGCCAGCAGTGGGGGGGGCTCTCTCGGAAACACCATATATTTT. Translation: CASSGGGSLGNTIYF.

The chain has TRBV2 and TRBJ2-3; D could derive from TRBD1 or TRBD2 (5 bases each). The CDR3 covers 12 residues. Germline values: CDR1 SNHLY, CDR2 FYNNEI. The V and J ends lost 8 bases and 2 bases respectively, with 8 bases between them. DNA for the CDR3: TGTGCCAGCGGGGGTTACACAGATACGCAGTATTTT. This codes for CASGGYTDTQYF.

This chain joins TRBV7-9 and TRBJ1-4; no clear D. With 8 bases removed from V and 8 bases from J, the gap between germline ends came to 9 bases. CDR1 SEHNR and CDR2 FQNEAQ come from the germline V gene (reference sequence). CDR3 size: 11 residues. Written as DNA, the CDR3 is TGTGCCAGCGCCCTGGGAGAAAAACTGTTTTTT. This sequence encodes CASALGEKLFF.

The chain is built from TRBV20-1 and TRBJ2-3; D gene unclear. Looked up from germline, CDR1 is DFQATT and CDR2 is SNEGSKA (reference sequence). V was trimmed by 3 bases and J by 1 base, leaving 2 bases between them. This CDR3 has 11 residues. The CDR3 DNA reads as TGCAGTGCTAGGGGCACAGATACGCAGTATTTT. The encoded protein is CSARGTDTQYF.

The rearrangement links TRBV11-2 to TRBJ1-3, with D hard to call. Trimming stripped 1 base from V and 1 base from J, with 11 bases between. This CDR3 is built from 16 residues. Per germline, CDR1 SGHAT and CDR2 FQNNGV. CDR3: CASSLVDVGSGNTIYF. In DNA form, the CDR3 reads TGTGCCAGCAGCTTAGTGGACGTCGGATCTGGAAACACCATATATTTT.

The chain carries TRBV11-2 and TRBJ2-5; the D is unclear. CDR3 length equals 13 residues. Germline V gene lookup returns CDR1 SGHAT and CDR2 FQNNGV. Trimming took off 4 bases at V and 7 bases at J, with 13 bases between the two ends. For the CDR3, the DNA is TGTGCCAGCAGCTACCTAAGGGAAGGGACCCAGTACTTC. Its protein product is CASSYLREGTQYF.

CDR3 sequence reads: CASSQGQGSSYEQYF. CDR3 DNA sequence: TGCGCCAGCAGCCAAGGGCAGGGAAGCTCCTACGAGCAGTACTTC. This chain connects TRBV4-3 to TRBJ2-7, with D perhaps matching TRBD1 (5 bases). Germline assignment: CDR1 LGHNA and CDR2 YSLEER. The CDR3 sequence is 15 residues long. Trimming cost V 1 base and J 0 bases, with 10 bases left between them.

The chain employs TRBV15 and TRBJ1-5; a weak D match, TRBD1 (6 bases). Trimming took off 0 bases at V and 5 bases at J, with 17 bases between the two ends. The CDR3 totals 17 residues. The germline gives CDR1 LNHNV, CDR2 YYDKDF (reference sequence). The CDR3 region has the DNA TGTGCCACCAGCAGAGAATACGGGGGCATATCTCATCAGCCCCAGCATTTT. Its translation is CATSREYGGISHQPQHF.

The CDR3 DNA follows: TGCGCCAGCAGCGTACCCTTGTTCCGGGGACTGTCGGCTACCGGGGAGCTGTTTTTT. This sequence encodes CASSVPLFRGLSATGELFF. The J gene is TRBJ2-2, the V gene TRBV4-1, with D possibly TRBD2 on 6 matching bases. Trimming removed 5 bases from V and 5 bases from J, with 27 bases in between. Germline V gene sequence: CDR1 MGHRA, CDR2 YSYEKL. This CDR3 comprises 19 residues.

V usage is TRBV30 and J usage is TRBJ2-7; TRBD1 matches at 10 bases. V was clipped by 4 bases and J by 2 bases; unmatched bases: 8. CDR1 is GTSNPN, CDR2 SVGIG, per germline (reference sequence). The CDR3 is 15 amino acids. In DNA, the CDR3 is TGTGCCTGGAACCAAAAGACAGGGGGCACCTACGAGCAGTACTTC. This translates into CAWNQKTGGTYEQYF. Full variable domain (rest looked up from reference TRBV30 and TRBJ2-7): SQTIHQWPATLVQPVGSPLSLECTVEGTSNPNLYWYRQAAGRGLQLLFYSVGIGQISSEVPQNLSASRPQDRQFILSSKKLLLSDSGFYLCAWNQKTGGTYEQYFGPGTRLTVT.

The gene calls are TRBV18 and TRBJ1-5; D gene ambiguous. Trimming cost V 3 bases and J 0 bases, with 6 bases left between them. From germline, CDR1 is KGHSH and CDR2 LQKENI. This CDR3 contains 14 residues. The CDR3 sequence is CASSPQYSNQPQHF. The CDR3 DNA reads TGTGCCAGCTCACCCCAGTATAGCAATCAGCCCCAGCATTTT.

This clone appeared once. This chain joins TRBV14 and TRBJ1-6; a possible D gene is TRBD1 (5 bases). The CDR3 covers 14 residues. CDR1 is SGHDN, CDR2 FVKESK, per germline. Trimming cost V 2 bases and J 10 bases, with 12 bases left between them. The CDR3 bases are TGTGCCAGCAGCCAATTCCGGGGGAACTCACCCCTCCACTTT. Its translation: CASSQFRGNSPLHF.

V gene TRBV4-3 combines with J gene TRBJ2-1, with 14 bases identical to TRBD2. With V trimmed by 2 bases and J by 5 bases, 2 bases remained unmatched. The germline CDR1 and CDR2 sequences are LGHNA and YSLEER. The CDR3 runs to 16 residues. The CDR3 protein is CASSQLGLAGDNEQFF. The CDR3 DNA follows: TGCGCCAGCAGCCAATTGGGACTAGCGGGGGACAATGAGCAGTTCTTC.

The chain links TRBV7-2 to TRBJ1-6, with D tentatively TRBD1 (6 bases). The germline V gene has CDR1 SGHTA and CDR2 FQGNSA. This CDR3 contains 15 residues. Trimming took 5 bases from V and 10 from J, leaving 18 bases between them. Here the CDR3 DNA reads TGTGCCAGCAGCCCAATGACAGGTCCAGAATCACCCCTCCACTTT. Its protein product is CASSPMTGPESPLHF. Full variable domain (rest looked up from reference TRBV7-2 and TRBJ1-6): GAGVSQSPSNKVTEKGKDVELRCDPISGHTALYWYRQSLGQGLEFLIYFQGNSAPDKSGLPSDRFSAERTGGSVSTLTIQRTQQEDSAVYLCASSPMTGPESPLHFGNGTRLTVT.

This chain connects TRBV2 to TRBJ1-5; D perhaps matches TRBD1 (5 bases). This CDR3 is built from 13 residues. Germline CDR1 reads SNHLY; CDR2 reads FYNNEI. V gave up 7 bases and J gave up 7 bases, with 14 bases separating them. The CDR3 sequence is CASTQGIGQPQHF. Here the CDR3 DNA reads TGTGCCAGCACCCAGGGAATCGGACAGCCCCAGCATTTT.

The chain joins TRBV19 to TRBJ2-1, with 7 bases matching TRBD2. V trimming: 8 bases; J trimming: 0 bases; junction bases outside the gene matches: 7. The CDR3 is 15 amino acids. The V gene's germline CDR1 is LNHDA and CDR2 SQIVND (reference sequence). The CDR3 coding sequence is TGTGCCAGTGGACGGCGGGGGACCTCCTACAATGAGCAGTTCTTC. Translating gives CASGRRGTSYNEQFF.

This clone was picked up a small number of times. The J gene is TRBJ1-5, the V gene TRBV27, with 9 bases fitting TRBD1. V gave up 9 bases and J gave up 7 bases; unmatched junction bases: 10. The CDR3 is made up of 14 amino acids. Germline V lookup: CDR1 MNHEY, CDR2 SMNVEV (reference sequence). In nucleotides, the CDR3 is TGTGCCAGTGCAGACAGGGGGGCATTGCAGCCCCAGCATTTT. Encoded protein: CASADRGALQPQHF.

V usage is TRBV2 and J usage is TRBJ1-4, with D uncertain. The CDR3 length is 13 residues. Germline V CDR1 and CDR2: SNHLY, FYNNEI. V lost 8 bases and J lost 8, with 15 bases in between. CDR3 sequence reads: CASVAGREEKLFF. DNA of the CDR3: TGTGCCAGCGTGGCAGGAAGGGAGGAAAAACTGTTTTTT.

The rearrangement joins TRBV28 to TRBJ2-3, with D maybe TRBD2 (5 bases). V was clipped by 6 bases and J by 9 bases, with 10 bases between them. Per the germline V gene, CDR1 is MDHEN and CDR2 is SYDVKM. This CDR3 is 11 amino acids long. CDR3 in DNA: TGTGCCAGCAGATTACTAGGCACGCAGTATTTT. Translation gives CASRLLGTQYF.